Sequencing of this T cell receptor beta chain was carried out in a study of CD8 T cells in ankylosing spondylitis. This clonotype was seen repeatedly, ten times or more. Its antigen is not identified. The CDR3 is 13 amino acids. Trimming stripped 2 bases from V and 6 bases from J, with 14 bases between. In germline, CDR1 is DFQATT, CDR2 SNEGSKA (reference sequence). The authors made TCR beta libraries by quantitative 5'-RACE with molecular barcodes. TCRdb called the 5' RACE reads again in MiXCR, with one record for every CDR3 protein. The table has 200,000 to 250,000 distinct CDR3 sequences, roughly 10% seen once; the top ten hold less than 25%. Study-wide results and limits: Past studies reported some motif variants in reactive arthritis synovial fluid and blood. Typical of ankylosing spondylitis blood, it appeared, was a TCR beta motif of under 10 highly homologous variants.

The sequenced sample was blood, either unsorted or a sorted T cell fraction (not recorded which). The chain recombines TRBV20-1 with TRBJ2-7; weak D call: TRBD1 (5 bases). The TCR comes from a male donor with ankylosing spondylitis or in good health (not recorded which). CDR3 sequence reads: CSARQDTSSEQYF. The CDR3 nucleotides are TGCAGTGCTAGACAGGACACATCTTCCGAGCAGTACTTC.